This T cell receptor (beta chain) derives from a study of T-cell memory formation after mild COVID-19. Overall study findings and caveats: For contracting clones, CD4+ ones sat mainly in CM and EM, CD8+ in EMRA. A second wave expanding day 15 to 37 was CD4+-biased; contracting clones were balanced. Prior to infection, memory already included some responding clones, suggesting cross-reactive memory joined.

TCRdb independently ran MiXCR on the 5' RACE reads; one entry per CDR3 protein. This table has approximately 250,000 distinct CDR3 sequences, around 17% appearing once. Comment on this clonotype: Its antigen is not known.

The CDR3 runs to 16 residues. V gave up 7 bases and J gave up 0 bases, with 16 bases separating them. The germline CDR1 and CDR2 sequences are LNHDA and SQIVND (reference sequence). The sequencing sample was made of PBMCs or a T cell subset sorted from them (not recorded which). The clonotype comes from a man younger than 30 who had mild COVID-19 (a few samples of this study predate the infection). Cell type and time point are not known. The chain couples TRBV19 to TRBJ2-4; D remains ambiguous. CDR3: CASTDPTALAKNIQYF. For the CDR3, the DNA is TGTGCCAGTACCGACCCGACGGCCTTAGCCAAAAACATTCAGTACTTC.